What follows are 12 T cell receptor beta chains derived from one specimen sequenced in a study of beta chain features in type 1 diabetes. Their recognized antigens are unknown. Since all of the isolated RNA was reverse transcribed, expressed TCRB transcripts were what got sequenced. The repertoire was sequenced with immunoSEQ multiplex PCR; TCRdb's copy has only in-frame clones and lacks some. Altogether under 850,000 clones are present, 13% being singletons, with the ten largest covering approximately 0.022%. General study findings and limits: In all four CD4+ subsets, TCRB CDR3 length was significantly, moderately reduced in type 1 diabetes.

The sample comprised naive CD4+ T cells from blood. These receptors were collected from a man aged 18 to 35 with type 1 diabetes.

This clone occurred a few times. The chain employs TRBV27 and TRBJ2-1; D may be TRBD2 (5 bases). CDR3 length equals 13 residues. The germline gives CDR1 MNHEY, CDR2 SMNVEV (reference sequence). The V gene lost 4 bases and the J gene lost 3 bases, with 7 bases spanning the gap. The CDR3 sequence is CASSSRGYNEQFF. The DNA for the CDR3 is TGTGCCAGCAGTTCCCGGGGCTACAATGAGCAGTTCTTC.

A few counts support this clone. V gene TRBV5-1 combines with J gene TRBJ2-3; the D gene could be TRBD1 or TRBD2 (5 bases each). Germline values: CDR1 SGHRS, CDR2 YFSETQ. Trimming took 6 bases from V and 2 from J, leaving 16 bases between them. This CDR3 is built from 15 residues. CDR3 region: CASTTGTTHTDTQYF. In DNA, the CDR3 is TGCGCCAGCACAACCGGGACCACGCACACAGATACGCAGTATTTT.

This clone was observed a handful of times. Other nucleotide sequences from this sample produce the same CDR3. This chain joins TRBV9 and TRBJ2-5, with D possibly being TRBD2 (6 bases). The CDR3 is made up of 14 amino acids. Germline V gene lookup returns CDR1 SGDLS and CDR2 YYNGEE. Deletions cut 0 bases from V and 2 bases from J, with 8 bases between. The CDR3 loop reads CASSVAGLQETQYF. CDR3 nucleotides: TGTGCCAGCAGCGTAGCGGGACTGCAAGAGACCCAGTACTTC.

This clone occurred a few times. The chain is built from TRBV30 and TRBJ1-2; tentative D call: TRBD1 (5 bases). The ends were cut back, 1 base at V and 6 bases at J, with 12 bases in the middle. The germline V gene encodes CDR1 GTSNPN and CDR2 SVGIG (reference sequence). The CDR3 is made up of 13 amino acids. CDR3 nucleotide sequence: TGTGCCTGGAGTGCCGGGCAGGGCAATGGCTACACCTTC. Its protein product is CAWSAGQGNGYTF.

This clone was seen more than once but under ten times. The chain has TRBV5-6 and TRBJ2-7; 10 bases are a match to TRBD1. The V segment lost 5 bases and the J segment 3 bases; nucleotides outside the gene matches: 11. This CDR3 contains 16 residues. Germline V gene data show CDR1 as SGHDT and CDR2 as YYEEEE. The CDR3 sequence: CASSSGPTGGGYEQYF. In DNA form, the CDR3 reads TGTGCCAGCAGTTCCGGGCCGACAGGGGGCGGCTACGAGCAGTACTTC. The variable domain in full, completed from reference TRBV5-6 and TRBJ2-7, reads DAGVTQSPTHLIKTRGQQVTLRCSPKSGHDTVSWYQQALGQGPQFIFQYYEEEERQRGNFPDRFSGHQFPNYSSELNVNALLLGDSALYLCASSSGPTGGGYEQYFGPGTRLTVT.

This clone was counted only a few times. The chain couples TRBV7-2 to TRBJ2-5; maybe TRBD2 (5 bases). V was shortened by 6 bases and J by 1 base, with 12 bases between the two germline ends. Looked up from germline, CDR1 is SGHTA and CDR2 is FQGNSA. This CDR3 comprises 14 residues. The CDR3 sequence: CASRPSGIQETQYF. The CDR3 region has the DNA TGTGCCAGCAGACCGTCCGGGATCCAAGAGACCCAGTACTTC. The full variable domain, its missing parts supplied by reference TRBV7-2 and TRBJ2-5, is GAGVSQSPSNKVTEKGKDVELRCDPISGHTALYWYRQSLGQGLEFLIYFQGNSAPDKSGLPSDRFSAERTGGSVSTLTIQRTQQEDSAVYLCASRPSGIQETQYFGPGTRLLVL.

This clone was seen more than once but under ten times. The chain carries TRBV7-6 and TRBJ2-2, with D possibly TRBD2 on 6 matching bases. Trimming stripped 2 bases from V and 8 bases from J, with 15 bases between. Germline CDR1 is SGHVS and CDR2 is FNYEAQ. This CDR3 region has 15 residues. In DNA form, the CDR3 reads TGTGCCAGCAGCTTACCGGCCTCGGGAGAAGGGGAGCTGTTTTTT. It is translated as CASSLPASGEGELFF.

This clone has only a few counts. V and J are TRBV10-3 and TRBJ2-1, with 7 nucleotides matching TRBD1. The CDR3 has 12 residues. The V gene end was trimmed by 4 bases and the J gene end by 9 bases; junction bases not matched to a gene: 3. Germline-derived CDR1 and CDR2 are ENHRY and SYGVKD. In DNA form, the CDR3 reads TGTGCCATCAGTGGGGACAGAGCTGAGCAGTTCTTC. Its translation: CAISGDRAEQFF.

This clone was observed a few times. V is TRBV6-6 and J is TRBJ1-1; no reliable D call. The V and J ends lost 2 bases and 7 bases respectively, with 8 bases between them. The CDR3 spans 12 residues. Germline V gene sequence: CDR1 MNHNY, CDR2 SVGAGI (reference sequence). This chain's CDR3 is CASSYRSLEAFF. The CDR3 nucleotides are TGTGCCAGCAGTTACAGAAGCCTTGAAGCTTTCTTT.

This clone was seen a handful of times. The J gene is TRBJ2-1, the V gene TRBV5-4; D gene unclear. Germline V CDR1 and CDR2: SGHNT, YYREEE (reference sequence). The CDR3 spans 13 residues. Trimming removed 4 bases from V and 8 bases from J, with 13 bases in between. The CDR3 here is CASSTQILDEQFF. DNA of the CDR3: TGTGCCAGCAGCACACAAATCCTGGATGAGCAGTTCTTC. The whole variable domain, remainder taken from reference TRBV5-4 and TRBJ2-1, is ETGVTQSPTHLIKTRGQQVTLRCSSQSGHNTVSWYQQALGQGPQFIFQYYREEENGRGNFPPRFSGLQFPNYSSELNVNALELDDSALYLCASSTQILDEQFFGPGTRLTVL.

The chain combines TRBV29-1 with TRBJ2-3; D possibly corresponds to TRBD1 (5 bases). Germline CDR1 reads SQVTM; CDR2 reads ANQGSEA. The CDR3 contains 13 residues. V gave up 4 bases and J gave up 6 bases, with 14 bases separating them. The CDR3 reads CSVAVAGHDTQYF. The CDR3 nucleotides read TGCAGCGTTGCCGTAGCAGGGCACGATACGCAGTATTTT.

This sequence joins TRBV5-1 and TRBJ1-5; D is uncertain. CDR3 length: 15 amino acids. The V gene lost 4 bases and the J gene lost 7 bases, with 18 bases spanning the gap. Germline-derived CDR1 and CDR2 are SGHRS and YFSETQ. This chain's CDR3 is CASSPDTAGSQPQHF. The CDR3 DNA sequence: TGCGCCAGCAGCCCGGATACGGCGGGGAGCCAGCCCCAGCATTTT.